The sequence of this TCR beta chain was determined in a study of blood T cell repertoires in COVID-19. On the study more broadly: Researchers got acute and convalescent COVID-19 samples from the United States, Italy and Spain.

V lost 2 bases, J lost 0 bases, and 8 bases lay in between. The germline CDR1 and CDR2 sequences are SGHTA and FQGTGA. The CDR3 sequence is 15 residues long. TCRdb keeps only in-frame clones here, not all; method: immunoSEQ multiplex PCR. The data show 30,000 to 45,000 clones, 70% to 90% seen once. Sequences were obtained from peripheral blood. The TCR was taken from a man aged 55 to 70 with active COVID-19. The chain carries TRBV7-3 and TRBJ2-1; tentatively, D is TRBD1 (5 bases). In nucleotides, the CDR3 is TGTGCCAGCAGCTTACAGGGAAGCTCCTACAATGAGCAGTTCTTC. Its translation is CASSLQGSSYNEQFF.